A selection of T cell receptor beta chains follows, all from one sample in a study of prognosis after radiotherapy for stage I lung cancer. TCRdb re-analysed the multiplex PCR reads in MiXCR, keeping a single row per CDR3 protein. The sample holds approximately 51,000 distinct CDR3 sequences, 30% to 40% seen once. The material sequenced was PBMCs, taken before or after stereotactic body radiation therapy (not recorded which). These TCRs come from a donor aged 50 or older with non-small cell lung cancer. CDR3s include the opening cysteine and the closing phenylalanine or tryptophan. The D gene is left open where the match is weak. Clone size is given for some rows only: seen once, a few or many times, or a class if the clone is expanded.

d_call	v_call	clone_size	j_call	cdr3_nt	cdr3_aa
TRBD2	TRBV24-1	.	TRBJ2-1	TGTACCACCAGTCATCCCTCGGGAGGCTCCTACAATGAGCAGTTCTTC	CTTSHPSGGSYNEQFF
.	TRBV24-1	many	TRBJ2-1	TGTGCCACCAGTGATATGAGGGTTGGTAATGAGCAGTTCTTC	CATSDMRVGNEQFF
.	TRBV6-2/TRBV6-3	many	TRBJ1-1	TGTGCCAGCAGCCCCATTCAGGCGAGGAGAACTGAAGCTTTCTTT	CASSPIQARRTEAFF
.	TRBV5-1	many	TRBJ2-1	TGCGCCAGCAGCATGGGGGATGGCGGACAGATTTACAATGAGCAGTTCTTC	CASSMGDGGQIYNEQFF
.	TRBV19	many	TRBJ2-2	TGTGCCAGTAGTATTCGAGATGGCGGGGAGCTGTTTTTT	CASSIRDGGELFF
TRBD2	TRBV7-9	many	TRBJ2-5	TGTGCCAGCAGCTCCCGGGGACTAGCCGTACGGAGAGAGACCCAGTACTTC	CASSSRGLAVRRETQYF
.	TRBV5-5	.	TRBJ2-7	TGTGCCAGCAGCTCCCCAGGCCGGCGGGTGTCATACGAGCAGTACTTC	CASSSPGRRVSYEQYF
.	TRBV7-2	many	TRBJ2-7	TGTGCCAGCAGCTTTGGCCCCGGCTCCTACGAGCAGTACTTC	CASSFGPGSYEQYF
.	TRBV7-3	.	TRBJ2-2	TGTGTCAGCAGCTCTAGCCCCACCGTCGGGGATCTGTTTTTT	CVSSSSPTVGDLFF
.	TRBV6-2/TRBV6-3	many	TRBJ2-1	TGTGCCAGCAGTTTGGCAGGAGGGATCCAAAATGAGCAGTTCTTC	CASSLAGGIQNEQFF
TRBD2	TRBV6-1	many	TRBJ2-5	TGTGCCAGCAGGGGCGCGGGAGGGAAGGAGACCCAGTACTTC	CASRGAGGKETQYF
.	TRBV5-1	many	TRBJ2-2	TGCGCCAGCAGCTTGGGGACTGCGGGAACCGGGGAGCTGTTTTTT	CASSLGTAGTGELFF
.	TRBV11-2	many	TRBJ2-1	TGTGCCAGCAGATCTGGACAGTATTACAATGAGCAGTTCTTC	CASRSGQYYNEQFF
.	TRBV18	many	TRBJ2-5	TGTGCCAGCTCACCCCCCTCGGGTCAAGAGACCCAGTACTTC	CASSPPSGQETQYF
.	TRBV5-6	many	TRBJ2-2	TGTGCCAGCAGCTTGCTGCGAACAAACACCGGGGAGCTGTTTTTT	CASSLLRTNTGELFF